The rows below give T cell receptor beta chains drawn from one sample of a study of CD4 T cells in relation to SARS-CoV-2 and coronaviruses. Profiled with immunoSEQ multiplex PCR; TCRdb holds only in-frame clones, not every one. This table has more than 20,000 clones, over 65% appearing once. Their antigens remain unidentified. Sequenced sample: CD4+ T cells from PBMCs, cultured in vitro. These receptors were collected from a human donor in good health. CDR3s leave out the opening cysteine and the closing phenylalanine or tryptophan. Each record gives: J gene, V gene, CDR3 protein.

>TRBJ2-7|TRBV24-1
ATSDSGQSYEQY
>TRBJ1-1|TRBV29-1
SLKRGSGNTEAF
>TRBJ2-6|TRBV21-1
ASSHKSVGGSPPGANVLT
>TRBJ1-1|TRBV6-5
ASGRQRDTEAF
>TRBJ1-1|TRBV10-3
AISALGQKNTEAF
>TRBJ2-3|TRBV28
ASRLRTTAVGTDTQY
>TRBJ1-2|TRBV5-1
ASSSGQGTNRGYT
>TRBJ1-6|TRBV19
ASSIVGRGSPLH
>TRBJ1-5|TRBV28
ASSLRDGGSFQPQH
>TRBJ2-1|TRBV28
ASSGKGLSSLSHEQF
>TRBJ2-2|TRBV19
ASSIGRGTGELF
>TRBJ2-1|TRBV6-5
ASSYGTSGYNEQF
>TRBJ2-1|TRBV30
AWSVLGTGPSEQF
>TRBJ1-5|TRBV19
ASSTLDWGNQPQH